This entry concerns a single TCR beta chain. Ten or more counts support this clonotype. Its cognate antigen has yet to be identified. Base qualities are not recorded, but no much larger clone differs from it by a single base. Stable Graves' hyperthyroidism was defined as no progression to ophthalmopathy during 18 months of follow-up. Hyperthyroidism patients were newly diagnosed, had a disease duration of under 2 months, and were aged 18 to 65 years. Exclusion was applied to patients with uncontrolled infections, other autoimmune diseases, pregnancy or lactation. Diagnoses were established on the basis of clinical symptoms, serum thyroxine and TRAb, thyroid ultrasound, and orbital computed tomography. PBMCs were separated from under 11 ml of fresh peripheral blood using Ficoll-Paque density gradient centrifugation. Trizol reagent was used to extract total RNA, and RNA quality was then checked on an Agilent 2100 Bioanalyzer.

The TCR beta CDR3 regions were amplified from RNA transcripts. The TCR CDR3 was subjected to a first round of RT-PCR using the HTBI primer set and the Qiagen OneStep RT-PCR kit. Libraries were constructed in a second round of multiplex PCR, after which size selection and purification were performed. The libraries were sequenced on an Illumina HiSeq2000 using paired-end 100 bp reads. Processing in the source paper ran as follows. SOAPnuke was used to process the raw data, with reads discarded if the reads contained adapters or uncalled bases, had a mean Phred below 15, or lacked an exact constant-primer or identifier match. COPE v1.2.5 was used to merge high-quality paired reads, and clonotypes were defined as unique nucleotide sequences. MiTCR v1.1 was used to align clonotypes to the IMGT TRBV, TRBD and TRBJ reference segments. Only V-J combinations with frequency above 0.0001, covering 98% to 99.2% of repertoires, were analysed. The TCS score was defined as F50 (clonal expansion) divided by E x V (chaos), with BLOSUM62-based TCRdist calculated between CDR3 peptides within each V-J. Welch's t-statistics and random forest reduced several hundred V-J features to 10 to 15, which were used in a naive Bayes classifier (R e1071). Using fastp at Q25 and MiXCR, TCRdb reprocessed the public reads and kept productive beta chains. Rows merge per CDR3 protein into single entries with the most common DNA and genes. Here the V and J calls rest on TCRdb's processing, not on the authors' analysis. This sample lists 250,000 to 300,000 distinct CDR3 sequences; roughly 13% were detected once. 7.9% of the sample is held by the ten biggest clonotypes.

The entry originates in a study of T cells in Graves' hyperthyroidism and ophthalmopathy (dated by TCRdb to the late 2010s). For context, the study as a whole: Peripheral blood samples were taken at initial diagnosis, before any treatment was given. The paper reports TCR Vbeta CDR3 sequencing of 130 to 150 peripheral blood samples: 43 ophthalmopathy, about 75 hyperthyroidism and approximately 17 progressor patients. The roughly 94 discovery patients were randomly split 7:3 into training and test sets. Once sampling was done, hyperthyroidism patients were given methimazole at a starting dose of 30 mg daily, whereas ophthalmopathy patients were given high-dose intravenous methylprednisolone. TCR V-J signatures able to tell the groups apart were searched for in a discovery cohort of 100 or so patients, of whom around 43 had Graves' ophthalmopathy and about 55 had stable Graves' hyperthyroidism. An independent validation cohort of under 20 hyperthyroidism patients and roughly 16 patients who later progressed to ophthalmopathy tested prospective prediction of ophthalmopathy. In addition, the study compared T-cell repertoires in thyroid tissue and in blood from several Graves' hyperthyroidism patients.

The paper as a whole reports these results and caveats: Sample size was not statistically predetermined, and blinding of investigators to group allocation was not performed. During validation, the model predicted progression to ophthalmopathy a median of around 6 months ahead of onset, with almost 71% sensitivity and about 75% specificity. Blood samples also contained most of the expanded thyroid clonotypes (frequency above 0.001), which suggests that blood repertoires may reflect thyroid immune responses. A 13 V-J signature model separated ophthalmopathy from stable hyperthyroidism, with just over 85% sensitivity and 81% to 83% specificity in cross-validation and 80%/75% in testing.

For this chain, trimming is 6 bases at the V end and 4 bases at the J end, and the number of junction bases without a gene match is 16. From cysteine to phenylalanine, the CDR3 is 19 amino acids long. Just CDR3 DNA is preserved here, 57 bases in frame from base 1. The germline V gene encodes CDR1 SNHLY and CDR2 FYNNEI. Sequences were obtained from blood. This sequence was found in a woman in her thirties or forties with Graves' hyperthyroidism. The chain is assembled from TRBV2 and TRBJ2-1, and 12 bases in between align with TRBD2. The nucleotides are TGTGCCAGCAGACTACTAGCGGGAGGTTATCGGTTTGGGTACAATGAGCAGTTCTTC. Its coded protein is CASRLLAGGYRFGYNEQFF.